This T cell receptor beta chain is drawn from a study of cytotoxic CD8 clonotypes in ibrutinib-treated CLL. Overall study: A mean of around 260,000 productive templates and approximately 85,000 productive rearrangements was obtained per sample.

Using immunoSEQ multiplex PCR, the repertoire was profiled, and TCRdb retains in-frame clones only, with some absent. The profile shows a few hundred thousand clones, about 77% of them singletons. V dropped 0 bases and J dropped 11 bases, with 13 bases sitting between them. This CDR3 has 13 amino acids. The germline gives CDR1 SGHTA, CDR2 FQGNSA. The V call is TRBV7-2, the J call TRBJ1-1; D is unresolved. The receptor was isolated from a human donor with chronic lymphocytic leukemia. The starting material was PBMCs, obtained before ibrutinib treatment. The CDR3: CASSLALKGSAFF. DNA for the CDR3: TGTGCCAGCAGCTTAGCGCTTAAGGGATCGGCTTTCTTT.